A single sample is the source of the 27 T cell receptor beta chains below, sequenced in a study of blood T cell repertoires in COVID-19. Profiled with immunoSEQ multiplex PCR; TCRdb holds only in-frame clones, not every one. Altogether fewer than 200,000 clones are present, 70% to 90% being singletons, with the ten largest covering under 25%. Sample: peripheral blood. Source of these receptors: a man between 65 and 85 years old with active or convalescent COVID-19.

CDR3 nucleotide sequence: TGTGCCAGCAGCATCCCCGGGACAGGGAACTACAATGAGCAGTTCTTC. It encodes CASSIPGTGNYNEQFF. The chain has TRBV11-2 and TRBJ2-1; TRBD1 matches at 9 bases. V trimming: 5 bases; J trimming: 3 bases; junction bases outside the gene matches: 8. The CDR3 has 16 amino acids. CDR1 and CDR2 from the germline V gene are SGHAT and FQNNGV.

The J gene is TRBJ2-7, the V gene TRBV6-2 or TRBV6-3, with 8 bases aligning to TRBD2. The CDR3 consists of 16 residues. J gave up 3 bases and V 2 bases, and 9 bases lay outside the gene matches. Germline V gene data show CDR1 as MNHEY and CDR2 as SVGEGT. CDR3 loop: CASSYPRGAGDYEQYF. CDR3 DNA: TGTGCCAGCAGTTACCCCCGAGGAGCGGGGGACTACGAGCAGTACTTC.

The chain joins TRBV5-1 to TRBJ1-2; TRBD1 matches at 9 bases. The length of the CDR3 is 16 residues. The germline V gene encodes CDR1 SGHRS and CDR2 YFSETQ. Trimming took 0 bases from V and 4 from J; bases not matched to a gene: 7. DNA of the CDR3: TGCGCCAGCAGCTTGGCGTGGACAGGGGAAAGCTATGGCTACACCTTC. Translation: CASSLAWTGESYGYTF. Based on the CDR3 plus reference TRBV5-1 and TRBJ1-2, the full variable domain is KAGVTQTPRYLIKTRGQQVTLSCSPISGHRSVSWYQQTPGQGLQFLFEYFSETQRNKGNFPGRFSGRQFSNSRSEMNVSTLELGDSALYLCASSLAWTGESYGYTFGSGTRLTVV.

J is TRBJ2-2 and V is TRBV6-2 or TRBV6-3; 8 bases agree with TRBD2. The CDR3 totals 16 residues. J lost 8 bases, V lost 6 bases, and 14 bases had no gene match. Per the germline V gene, CDR1 is MNHEY and CDR2 is SVGEGT. CDR3: CASSNSGTVAAGELFF. The CDR3, as DNA: TGTGCCAGCAGCAATAGCGGGACGGTGGCGGCGGGGGAGCTGTTTTTT.

The chain recombines TRBV6-2 or TRBV6-3 with TRBJ2-7, with D possibly TRBD2 on 5 matching bases. V was clipped by 0 bases and J by 6 bases, with 21 bases between them. The CDR3 loop spans 17 amino acids. Per the germline V gene, CDR1 is MNHEY and CDR2 is SVGEGT. The CDR3 coding sequence is TGTGCCAGCAGTTACTCGTTTGGGCTAGCCGATCCTACCGAGCAGTACTTC. Translation gives CASSYSFGLADPTEQYF.

The chain couples TRBV4-3 to TRBJ2-7; D is perhaps TRBD2 (6 bases). V was cut by 0 bases and J by 5 bases, with 14 bases left in between. CDR1 and CDR2 (germline): LGHNA, YSLEER. This CDR3 spans 15 amino acids. The DNA for the CDR3 is TGCGCCAGCAGCCAAGACCCGTCGGGGGTCAACGAGCAGTACTTC. Encoded protein: CASSQDPSGVNEQYF.

This sequence joins TRBV30 and TRBJ2-3; 8 bases align to TRBD2. The junction had 6 bases not matched to a gene; V was cut back by 0 bases and J by 4 bases. Germline-derived CDR1 and CDR2 are GTSNPN and SVGIG (reference sequence). The CDR3 spans 15 residues. The CDR3 here is CAWSVRGGPSDTQYF. The DNA for the CDR3 is TGTGCCTGGAGTGTACGCGGGGGGCCCTCAGATACGCAGTATTTT.

This sequence joins TRBV18 and TRBJ1-1; D gene uncertain. V lost 0 bases, J lost 0 bases, and 11 bases lay in between. Germline lookup yields CDR1 KGHSH and CDR2 LQKENI. This CDR3 region has 16 residues. The CDR3 DNA is TGTGCCAGCTCACCACCATTTACAGTAATGAACACTGAAGCTTTCTTT. Its translation is CASSPPFTVMNTEAFF.

This clone has only one observation. The gene calls are TRBV6-2 or TRBV6-3 and TRBJ2-1; a weak D match, TRBD2 (7 bases). The germline V gene has CDR1 MNHEY and CDR2 SVGEGT. V was cut by 1 base and J by 0 bases, with 13 bases left in between. The CDR3 covers 17 residues. As DNA, the CDR3 is TGTGCCAGCAGTTACTATGGGGGGGCCTACTCCTACAATGAGCAGTTCTTC. As protein: CASSYYGGAYSYNEQFF.

This clone showed up just once. The CDR3: CATENTGETKETQYF. Written as DNA, the CDR3 is TGTGCCACGGAGAATACGGGAGAGACGAAAGAGACCCAGTACTTC. V and J are TRBV24-1 and TRBJ2-5, with D possibly matching TRBD2 (6 bases). The germline gives CDR1 KGHDR, CDR2 SFDVKD. Trimming stripped 10 bases from V and 3 bases from J, with 20 bases between. CDR3 length: 15 residues.

V gene TRBV6-5 combines with J gene TRBJ2-1; TRBD1 matches 8 bases. This CDR3 comprises 15 residues. The germline V gene encodes CDR1 MNHEY and CDR2 SVGAGI. With V trimmed by 2 bases and J by 8 bases, 8 bases remained unmatched. This CDR3 is CASSYRTGRRDEQFF. Written as DNA, the CDR3 is TGTGCCAGCAGTTACCGGACAGGGAGGAGGGATGAGCAGTTCTTC.

The chain joins TRBV12-1 to TRBJ2-1; TRBD2, the table's D call, was not compared with the DNA. TRBV12-1 is described as a pseudogene. This CDR3 has 20 amino acids. CDR3 coding DNA: TGTGCCAGCAGCTCCCCCAGTCTAACTAGCGGGGGGGAGCCTCACAATGAGCAGTTCTTC. Protein product: CASSSPSLTSGGEPHNEQFF.

The genes are TRBV5-1 and TRBJ2-2, with 12 bases aligning to TRBD2. V was pared by 3 bases and J by 4 bases, with 1 base of the junction left unmatched. Germline loops: CDR1 SGHRS, CDR2 YFSETQ. This CDR3 region has 15 residues. The CDR3 bases are TGCGCCAGCAGCTGGACTAGCGGGGTCACCGGGGAGCTGTTTTTT. Amino acids: CASSWTSGVTGELFF.

The rearrangement joins TRBV7-2 to TRBJ2-3; TRBD1 aligns across 9 bases. J gave up 1 base and V 0 bases, and 8 bases lay outside the gene matches. Germline values: CDR1 SGHTA, CDR2 FQGNSA. There are 18 residues in the CDR3. The CDR3 here is CASSLAAPGQGRTDTQYF. CDR3 nucleotides: TGTGCCAGCAGCTTAGCAGCTCCGGGACAGGGTCGCACAGATACGCAGTATTTT.

The chain combines TRBV19 with TRBJ2-3; D gene uncertain. The CDR3 is 15 amino acids. Germline-derived CDR1 and CDR2 are LNHDA and SQIVND (reference sequence). V was trimmed by 3 bases and J by 0 bases, leaving 10 bases between them. The CDR3 nucleotides read TGTGCCAGTAGTATTGGCCAGGTTAGCACAGATACGCAGTATTTT. Translation gives CASSIGQVSTDTQYF.

This clone was detected only once. This chain uses TRBV5-1 with TRBJ2-3, with 7 nucleotides matching TRBD1. This CDR3 has 14 amino acids. Germline V gives CDR1 SGHRS, CDR2 YFSETQ. Trimming at V came to 2 bases and at J to 3 bases, leaving 3 bases not matched to a gene. CDR3 loop: CASSFDRATDTQYF. DNA of the CDR3: TGCGCCAGCAGCTTTGACAGGGCGACAGATACGCAGTATTTT.

This chain joins TRBV28 and TRBJ1-5, with 8 bases that match TRBD1. The CDR3 has 15 residues. V trimming: 7 bases; J trimming: 0 bases; junction bases outside the gene matches: 5. CDR1 and CDR2 (germline): MDHEN, SYDVKM. The chain's CDR3 is CASTPQGASNQPQHF. CDR3 DNA sequence: TGTGCCAGCACCCCCCAGGGGGCTAGCAATCAGCCCCAGCATTTT.

This rearrangement joins TRBV24-1 to TRBJ1-5; TRBD1 agrees at 9 bases. The V gene end was trimmed by 7 bases and the J gene end by 6 bases; junction bases not matched to a gene: 12. The CDR3 contains 16 residues. From germline, CDR1 is KGHDR and CDR2 SFDVKD. The CDR3 is CATSPTGTGWVQPQHF. Written as DNA, the CDR3 is TGTGCCACCAGCCCTACCGGGACAGGGTGGGTTCAGCCCCAGCATTTT.

The chain combines TRBV2 with TRBJ1-1; tentative D call: TRBD1 (5 bases). This CDR3 is built from 14 residues. The V gene's germline CDR1 is SNHLY and CDR2 FYNNEI. The V end lost 4 bases, the J end lost 4 bases, and 13 bases lay between the germline ends. CDR3 nucleotides: TGTGCCAGCAGTGTAGGAGGGGCGGTCACTGAAGCTTTCTTT. Protein sequence: CASSVGGAVTEAFF.

The table lists this clone with a count of one. An end of the junction does not agree with germline; a read error may underlie this. The V gene is TRBV7-7, the J gene TRBJ2-7; 14 bases are shared with TRBD2. This CDR3 spans 15 amino acids. Germline-derived CDR1 and CDR2 are SSHAT and FNYEAQ (reference sequence). DNA of the CDR3: TGTGCTAGCAGCCCGGGACTAGCGGGAGCGAACGAGCAGTACTTC. This gives the protein CASSPGLAGANEQYF.

This clone appeared a single time. The chain employs TRBV11-2 and TRBJ1-1; 12 bases are shared with TRBD1. V lost 5 bases, J lost 5 bases, and 9 bases stayed unmatched. This CDR3 has 16 amino acids. Germline V gives CDR1 SGHAT, CDR2 FQNNGV. The DNA of the CDR3 is TGTGCCAGCAGCACCCCGGGACAGGGGGCGATGACTGAAGCTTTCTTT. It yields the protein CASSTPGQGAMTEAFF.

The rearrangement uses TRBV2 and TRBJ1-5, with D unresolved. The germline V and J ends were trimmed by 6 bases and 6 bases, with 6 bases remaining between them. The CDR3 runs to 11 residues. Germline lookup yields CDR1 SNHLY and CDR2 FYNNEI. The CDR3 nucleotides are TGTGCCAGCAGGCCCGGTCAGCCCCAGCATTTT. Its translation is CASRPGQPQHF.

The chain links TRBV7-8 to TRBJ1-2; D is undetermined. The CDR3 sequence is 16 residues long. In germline, CDR1 is SGHVS, CDR2 FQNEAQ. The germline V and J ends were trimmed by 1 base and 4 bases, with 16 bases remaining between them. The DNA for the CDR3 is TGTGCCAGCAGCTTAGTGGTCCCATTGGAGGGCTATGGCTACACCTTC. Its translation is CASSLVVPLEGYGYTF.

The genes are TRBV14 and TRBJ1-4; D ambiguous. The CDR3 totals 13 residues. V lost 4 bases and J lost 7, with 10 bases in between. From germline, CDR1 is SGHDN and CDR2 FVKESK. The CDR3 nucleotides read TGTGCCAGCAGCCTAGTTCTAACTGAAAAACTGTTTTTT. Its translation is CASSLVLTEKLFF.

This sequence joins TRBV5-4 and TRBJ1-6; D remains unclear. The CDR3 covers 15 residues. The germline gives CDR1 SGHNT, CDR2 YYREEE (reference sequence). V dropped 4 bases and J dropped 7 bases, with 15 bases sitting between them. The CDR3 is CASSPRSGKNSPLHF. CDR3 nucleotides: TGTGCCAGCAGCCCTAGGTCGGGGAAGAATTCACCCCTCCACTTT.

The gene calls are TRBV2 and TRBJ2-7; TRBD1 matches at 9 bases. CDR1 and CDR2 (germline): SNHLY, FYNNEI. The CDR3 consists of 13 residues. J was trimmed by 7 bases and V by 7 bases; bases with no gene match: 8. The CDR3: CASIPDRGGEQYF. The CDR3 region has the DNA TGTGCCAGCATACCGGACAGGGGTGGTGAGCAGTACTTC.

This clone has more than one count but fewer than ten. V and J are TRBV4-1 and TRBJ2-2; D remains ambiguous. Germline CDR1 MGHRA, CDR2 YSYEKL. This CDR3 contains 15 residues. The ends were cut back, 1 base at V and 1 base at J, with 7 bases in the middle. The CDR3, as DNA: TGCGCCAGCAGCCAAGCGCCGGTGAACACCGGGGAGCTGTTTTTT. It is translated as CASSQAPVNTGELFF.